The subject of this entry is one T cell receptor (beta chain). The data were obtained in a study of blood T cell repertoires in COVID-19. The assay was immunoSEQ multiplex PCR, and TCRdb's table has in-frame clones only and misses some. The sample has some 420,000 clones, around 91% seen once. The CDR3 consists of 15 residues. Germline loops: CDR1 SGHTA, CDR2 FQGTGA. V was pared by 2 bases and J by 6 bases, with 14 bases between. Participants came from about 23 US areas, aged about 18 to 100 years. Assignments of participants to cohorts depended upon their own reported clinical history. In Cohort 3, a recovered donor had either two negative PCRs, clearance, or symptom resolution.

The sequenced sample was PBMCs or T cells enriched from blood (not recorded which). This sequence joins TRBV7-3 and TRBJ2-1; D is unclear. This clonotype was obtained from a man between 25 and 39 years old who had recovered from COVID-19. The CDR3 reads CASSLGSFDTNEQFF. The CDR3 DNA follows: TGTGCCAGCAGCTTAGGGTCGTTTGACACCAATGAGCAGTTCTTC. Complete variable domain (other parts from reference TRBV7-3 and TRBJ2-1): GAGVSQTPSNKVTEKGKYVELRCDPISGHTALYWYRQSLGQGPEFLIYFQGTGAADDSGLPNDRFFAVRPEGSVSTLKIQRTERGDSAVYLCASSLGSFDTNEQFFGPGTRLTVL.